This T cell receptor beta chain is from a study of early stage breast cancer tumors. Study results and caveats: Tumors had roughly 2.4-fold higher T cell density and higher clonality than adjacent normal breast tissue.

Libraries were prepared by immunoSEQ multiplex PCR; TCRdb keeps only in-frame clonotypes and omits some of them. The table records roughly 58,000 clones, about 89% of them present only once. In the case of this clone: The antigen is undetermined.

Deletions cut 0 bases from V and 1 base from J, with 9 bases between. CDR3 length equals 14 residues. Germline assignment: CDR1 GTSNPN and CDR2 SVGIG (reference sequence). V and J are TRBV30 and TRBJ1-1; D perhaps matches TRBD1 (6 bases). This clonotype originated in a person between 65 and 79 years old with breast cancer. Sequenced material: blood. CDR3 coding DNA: TGTGCCTGGAGTGTAGGGGGTACGAACACTGAAGCTTTCTTT. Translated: CAWSVGGTNTEAFF. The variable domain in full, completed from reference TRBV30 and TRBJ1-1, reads SQTIHQWPATLVQPVGSPLSLECTVEGTSNPNLYWYRQAAGRGLQLLFYSVGIGQISSEVPQNLSASRPQDRQFILSSKKLLLSDSGFYLCAWSVGGTNTEAFFGQGTRLTVV.